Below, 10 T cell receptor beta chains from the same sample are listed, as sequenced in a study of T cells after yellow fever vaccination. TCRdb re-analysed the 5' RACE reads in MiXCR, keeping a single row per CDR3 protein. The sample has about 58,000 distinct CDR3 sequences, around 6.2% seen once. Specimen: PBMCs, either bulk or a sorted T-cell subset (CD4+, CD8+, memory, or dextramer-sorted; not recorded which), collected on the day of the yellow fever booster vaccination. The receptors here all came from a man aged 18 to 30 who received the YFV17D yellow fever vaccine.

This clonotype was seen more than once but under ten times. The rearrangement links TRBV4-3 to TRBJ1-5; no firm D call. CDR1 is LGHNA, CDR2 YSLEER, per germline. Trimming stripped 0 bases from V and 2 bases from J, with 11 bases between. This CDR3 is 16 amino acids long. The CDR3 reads CASSQDPYSRNQPQHF. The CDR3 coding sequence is TGCGCCAGCAGCCAAGACCCGTACAGTCGCAATCAGCCCCAGCATTTT.

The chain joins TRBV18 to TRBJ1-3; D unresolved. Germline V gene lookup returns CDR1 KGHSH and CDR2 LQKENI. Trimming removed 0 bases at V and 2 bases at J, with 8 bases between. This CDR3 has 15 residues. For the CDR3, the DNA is TGTGCCAGCTCACCACCCAGGACGGCTGGAAACACCATATATTTT. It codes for CASSPPRTAGNTIYF.

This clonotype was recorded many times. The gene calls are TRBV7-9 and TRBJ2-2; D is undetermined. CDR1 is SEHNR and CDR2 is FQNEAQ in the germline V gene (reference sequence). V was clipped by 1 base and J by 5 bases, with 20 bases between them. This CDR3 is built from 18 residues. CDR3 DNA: TGTGCCAGCAGCTTAGATTACGGCGGATTAGGACCGACCGGGGAGCTGTTTTTT. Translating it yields CASSLDYGGLGPTGELFF.

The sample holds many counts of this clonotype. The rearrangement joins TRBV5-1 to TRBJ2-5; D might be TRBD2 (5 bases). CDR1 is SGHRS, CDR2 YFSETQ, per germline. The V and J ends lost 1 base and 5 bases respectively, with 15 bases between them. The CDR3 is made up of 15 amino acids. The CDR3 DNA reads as TGCGCCAGCAGCTTGTGGGCGGGCCCGGATGAGACCCAGTACTTC. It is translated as CASSLWAGPDETQYF.

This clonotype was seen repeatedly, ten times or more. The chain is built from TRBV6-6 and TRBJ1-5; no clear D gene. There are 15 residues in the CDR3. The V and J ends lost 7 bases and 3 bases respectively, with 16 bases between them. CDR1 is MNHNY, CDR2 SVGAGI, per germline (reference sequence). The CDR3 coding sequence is TGTGCCAGCATCAAATGGGCAGCCGACAATCAGCCCCAGCATTTT. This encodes CASIKWAADNQPQHF.

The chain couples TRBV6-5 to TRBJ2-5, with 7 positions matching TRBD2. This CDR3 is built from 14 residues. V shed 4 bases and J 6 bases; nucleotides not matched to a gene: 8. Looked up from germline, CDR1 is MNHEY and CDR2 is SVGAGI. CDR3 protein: CASSFETSPQTQYF. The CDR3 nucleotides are TGTGCCAGCAGTTTCGAGACTAGCCCGCAGACCCAGTACTTC.

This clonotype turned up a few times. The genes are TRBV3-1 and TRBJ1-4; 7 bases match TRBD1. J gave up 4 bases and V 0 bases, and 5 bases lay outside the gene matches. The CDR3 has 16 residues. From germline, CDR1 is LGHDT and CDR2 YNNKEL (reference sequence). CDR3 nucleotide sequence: TGTGCCAGCAGCCAAGATCCGGGACAGCTTAATGAAAAACTGTTTTTT. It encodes CASSQDPGQLNEKLFF.

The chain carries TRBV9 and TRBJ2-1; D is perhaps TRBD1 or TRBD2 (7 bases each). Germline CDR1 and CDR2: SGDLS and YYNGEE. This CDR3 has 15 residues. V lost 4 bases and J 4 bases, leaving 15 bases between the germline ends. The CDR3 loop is CASSPGGVGYNEQFF. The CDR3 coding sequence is TGTGCCAGCAGCCCAGGGGGGGTGGGTTACAATGAGCAGTTCTTC.

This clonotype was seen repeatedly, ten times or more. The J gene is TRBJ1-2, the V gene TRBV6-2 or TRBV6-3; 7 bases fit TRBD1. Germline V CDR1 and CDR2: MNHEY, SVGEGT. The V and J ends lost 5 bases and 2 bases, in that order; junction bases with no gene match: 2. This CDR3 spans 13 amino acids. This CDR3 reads CASSPTGNYGYTF. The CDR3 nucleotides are TGTGCCAGCAGTCCGACAGGGAACTATGGCTACACCTTC.

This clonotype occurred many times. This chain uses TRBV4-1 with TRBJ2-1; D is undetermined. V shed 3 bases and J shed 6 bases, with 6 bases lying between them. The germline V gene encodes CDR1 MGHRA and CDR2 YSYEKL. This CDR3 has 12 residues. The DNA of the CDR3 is TGCGCCAGCAGCCACCTGAGCAATGAGCAGTTCTTC. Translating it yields CASSHLSNEQFF.